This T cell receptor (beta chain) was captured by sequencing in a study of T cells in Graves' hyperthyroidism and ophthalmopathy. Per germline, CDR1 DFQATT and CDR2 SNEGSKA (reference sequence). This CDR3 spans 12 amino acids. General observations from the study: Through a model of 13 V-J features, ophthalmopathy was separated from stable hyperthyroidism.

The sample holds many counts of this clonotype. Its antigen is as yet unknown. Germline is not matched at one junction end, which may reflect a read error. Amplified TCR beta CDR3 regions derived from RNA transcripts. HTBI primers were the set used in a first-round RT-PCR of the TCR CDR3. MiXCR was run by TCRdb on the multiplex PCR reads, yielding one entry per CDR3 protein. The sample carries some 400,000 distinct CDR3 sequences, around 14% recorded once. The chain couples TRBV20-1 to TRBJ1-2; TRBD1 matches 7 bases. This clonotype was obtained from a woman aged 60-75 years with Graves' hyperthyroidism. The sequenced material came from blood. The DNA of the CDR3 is TGCAGTGCCTTCAGGGGGAACTTTGGCTACACCTTC. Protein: CSAFRGNFGYTF.